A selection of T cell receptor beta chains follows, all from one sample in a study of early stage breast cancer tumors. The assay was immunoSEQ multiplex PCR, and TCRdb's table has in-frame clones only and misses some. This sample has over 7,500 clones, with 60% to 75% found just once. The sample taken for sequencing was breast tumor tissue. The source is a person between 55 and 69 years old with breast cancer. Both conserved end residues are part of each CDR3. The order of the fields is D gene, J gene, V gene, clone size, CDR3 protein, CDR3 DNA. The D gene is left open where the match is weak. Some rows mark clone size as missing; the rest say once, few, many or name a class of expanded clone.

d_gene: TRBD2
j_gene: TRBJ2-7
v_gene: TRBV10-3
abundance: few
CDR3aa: CAISESGLAEQYF
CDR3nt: TGTGCCATCAGTGAGTCCGGACTAGCGGAGCAGTACTTC

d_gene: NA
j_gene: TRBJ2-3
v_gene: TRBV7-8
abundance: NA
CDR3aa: CASSSLSSTDTQYF
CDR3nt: TGTGCCAGCAGCTCCCTCTCTAGCACAGATACGCAGTATTTT

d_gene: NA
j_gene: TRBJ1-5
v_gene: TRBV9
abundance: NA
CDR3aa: CASSVGSWGMGPQHF
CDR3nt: TGTGCCAGCAGCGTAGGTAGTTGGGGGATGGGTCCCCAGCATTTT

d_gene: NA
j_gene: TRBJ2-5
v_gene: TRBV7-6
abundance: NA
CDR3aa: CASSNTGTQRETQYF
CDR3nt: TGTGCCAGCAGCAATACCGGGACTCAAAGAGAGACCCAGTACTTC

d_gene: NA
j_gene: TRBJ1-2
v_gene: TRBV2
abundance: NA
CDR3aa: CASTGGRYGYTF
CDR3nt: TGTGCCAGCACGGGGGGTCGCTATGGCTACACCTTC

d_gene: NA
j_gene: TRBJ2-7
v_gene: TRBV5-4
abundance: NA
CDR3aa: CASSSGPRQGEQYF
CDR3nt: TGTGCCAGCAGTTCGGGCCCCAGGCAAGGCGAGCAGTACTTC

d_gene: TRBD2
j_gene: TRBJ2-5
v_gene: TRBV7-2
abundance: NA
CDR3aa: CASSLAGAGGQSETQYF
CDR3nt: TGTGCCAGCAGCTTAGCAGGAGCGGGGGGGCAATCCGAGACCCAGTACTTC

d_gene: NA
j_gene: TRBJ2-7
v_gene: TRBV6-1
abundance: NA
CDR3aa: CASSQGHYEQYF
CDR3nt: TGTGCCAGCTCCCAGGGGCACTACGAGCAGTACTTC

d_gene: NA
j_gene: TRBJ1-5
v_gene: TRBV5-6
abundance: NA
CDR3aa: CASSMGGGGRQPQHF
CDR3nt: TGTGCCAGCAGCATGGGAGGGGGTGGCAGACAGCCCCAGCATTTT

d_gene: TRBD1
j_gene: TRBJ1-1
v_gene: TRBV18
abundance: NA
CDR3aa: CASSRTGDTEAFF
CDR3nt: TGTGCCAGCTCTCGGACAGGGGATACTGAAGCTTTCTTT

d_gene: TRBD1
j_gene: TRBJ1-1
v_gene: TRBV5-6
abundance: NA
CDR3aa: CASSPDRALMNTEAFF
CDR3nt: TGTGCCAGCAGCCCGGACAGGGCCTTAATGAACACTGAAGCTTTCTTT

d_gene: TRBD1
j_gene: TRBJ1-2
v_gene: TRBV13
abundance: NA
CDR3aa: CASRDLGQGKGYTF
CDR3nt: TGTGCCAGCCGGGACTTGGGACAGGGGAAAGGCTACACCTTC

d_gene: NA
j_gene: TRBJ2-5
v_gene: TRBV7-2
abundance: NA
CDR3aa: CASSLHGAQETQYF
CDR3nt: TGTGCCAGCAGCTTACACGGGGCCCAAGAGACCCAGTACTTC

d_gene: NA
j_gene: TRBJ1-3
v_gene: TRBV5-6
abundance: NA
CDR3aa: CASSLAAVSGNTIYF
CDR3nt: TGTGCCAGCAGCTTGGCTGCAGTCTCTGGAAACACCATATATTTT

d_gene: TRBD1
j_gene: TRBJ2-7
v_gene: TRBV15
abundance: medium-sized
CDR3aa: CATSSRDREFEQYF
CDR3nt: TGTGCCACCAGCAGCCGGGACAGGGAATTCGAGCAGTACTTC

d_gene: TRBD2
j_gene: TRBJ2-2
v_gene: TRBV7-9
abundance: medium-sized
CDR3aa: CASRNWEGTGELFF
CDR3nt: TGTGCCAGCCGCAATTGGGAGGGGACCGGGGAGCTGTTTTTT

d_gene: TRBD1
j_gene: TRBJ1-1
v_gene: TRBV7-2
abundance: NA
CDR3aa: CASSPHGGQGGFQMAFF
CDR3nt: TGTGCCAGCAGCCCACATGGCGGACAGGGAGGGTTCCAAATGGCTTTCTTT

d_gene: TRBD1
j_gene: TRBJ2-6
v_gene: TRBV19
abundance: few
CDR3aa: CAGRGTGANVLTF
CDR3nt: TGTGCCGGCAGGGGGACCGGGGCCAACGTCCTGACTTTC

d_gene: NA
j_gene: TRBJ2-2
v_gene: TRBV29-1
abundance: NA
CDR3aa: CSGGEAGELFF
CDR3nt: TGCAGCGGGGGCGAGGCCGGGGAGCTGTTTTTT

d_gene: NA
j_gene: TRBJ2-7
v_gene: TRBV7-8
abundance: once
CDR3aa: CASSLALASPSREQYF
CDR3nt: TGTGCCAGCAGCTTAGCCCTAGCCTCGCCGTCACGCGAGCAGTACTTC

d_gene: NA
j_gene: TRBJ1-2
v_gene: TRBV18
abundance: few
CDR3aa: CASSVSGANYGYTF
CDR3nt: TGTGCCAGCTCAGTATCAGGAGCTAACTATGGCTACACCTTC

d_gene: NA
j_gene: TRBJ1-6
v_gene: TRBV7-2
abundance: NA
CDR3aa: CASSFLLGVSYNSPLHF
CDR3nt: TGTGCCAGCAGCTTCCTCCTCGGCGTGTCCTATAATTCACCCCTCCACTTT

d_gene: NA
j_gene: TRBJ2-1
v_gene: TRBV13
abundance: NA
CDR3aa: CASSLVFRAESRNGEQFF
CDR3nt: TGTGCCAGCAGCTTAGTATTTCGAGCGGAGTCCCGGAACGGTGAGCAGTTCTTC

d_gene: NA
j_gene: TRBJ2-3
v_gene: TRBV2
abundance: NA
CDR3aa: CASSSYYTDTQYF
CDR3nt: TGTGCCAGCAGTTCCTATTACACAGATACGCAGTATTTT

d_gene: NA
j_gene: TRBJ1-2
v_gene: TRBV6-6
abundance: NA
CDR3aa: CASTLQGLIDGYTF
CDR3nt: TGTGCCAGCACCCTACAGGGTCTTATCGATGGCTACACCTTC

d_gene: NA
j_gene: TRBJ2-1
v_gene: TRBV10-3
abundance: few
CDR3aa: CAISGRGGREWEQFF
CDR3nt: TGTGCCATCAGTGGACGGGGCGGACGAGAATGGGAGCAGTTCTTC

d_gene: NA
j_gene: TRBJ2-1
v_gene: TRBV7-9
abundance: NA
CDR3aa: CASLRWDGTSNEQFF
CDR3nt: TGTGCCAGCTTAAGGTGGGACGGGACCTCAAATGAGCAGTTCTTC

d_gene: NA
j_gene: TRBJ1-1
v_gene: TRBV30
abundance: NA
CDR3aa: CASGERTEAFF
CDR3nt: TGTGCCTCCGGAGAGAGGACTGAAGCTTTCTTT

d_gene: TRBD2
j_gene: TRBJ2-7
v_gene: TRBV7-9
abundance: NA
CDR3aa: CASSLARTSATTYEQYF
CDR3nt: TGTGCCAGCAGCTTAGCGCGAACTAGCGCGACGACCTACGAGCAGTACTTC

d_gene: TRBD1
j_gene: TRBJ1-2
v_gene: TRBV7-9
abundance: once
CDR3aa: CASSPRDRADDGYGYTF
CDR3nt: TGTGCCAGCAGCCCCCGGGACAGGGCGGACGACGGCTATGGCTACACCTTC

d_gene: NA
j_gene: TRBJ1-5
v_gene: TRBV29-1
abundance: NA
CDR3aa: CSVGTSNQPQHF
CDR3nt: TGCAGCGTGGGGACAAGCAATCAGCCCCAGCATTTT

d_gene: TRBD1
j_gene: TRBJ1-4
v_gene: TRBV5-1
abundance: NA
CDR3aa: CASTLGTVGEKLFF
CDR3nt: TGCGCCAGCACTCTTGGGACAGTGGGTGAAAAACTGTTTTTT

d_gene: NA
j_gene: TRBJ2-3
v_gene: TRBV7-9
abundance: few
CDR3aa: CASTQGRSTDTQYF
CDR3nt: TGTGCCAGCACCCAAGGGCGGTCCACAGATACGCAGTATTTT

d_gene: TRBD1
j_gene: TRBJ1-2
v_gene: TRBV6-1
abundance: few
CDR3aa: CASSDTGEPSGGYTF
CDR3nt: TGTGCCAGCAGTGACACAGGGGAACCTTCTGGGGGCTACACCTTC

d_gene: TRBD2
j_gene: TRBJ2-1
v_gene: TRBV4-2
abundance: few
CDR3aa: CASSQLAGHHNEQFF
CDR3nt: TGTGCCAGCAGCCAGCTAGCGGGGCACCACAATGAGCAGTTCTTC

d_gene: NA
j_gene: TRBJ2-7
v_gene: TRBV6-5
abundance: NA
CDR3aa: CASSFGVYEQYF
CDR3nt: TGTGCCAGCAGTTTTGGGGTTTACGAGCAGTACTTC

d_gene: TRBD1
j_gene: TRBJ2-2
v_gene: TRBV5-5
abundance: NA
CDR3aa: CASSRLRSQGTGELFF
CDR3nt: TGTGCCAGCAGCCGTCTACGTTCACAGGGGACCGGGGAGCTGTTTTTT

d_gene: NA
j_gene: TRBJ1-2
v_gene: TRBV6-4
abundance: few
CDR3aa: CASSDSAGGSSGGYTF
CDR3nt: TGTGCCAGCAGTGACTCGGCGGGAGGGTCGTCAGGAGGCTACACCTTC

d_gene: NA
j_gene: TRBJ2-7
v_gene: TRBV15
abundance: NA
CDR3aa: CATSRDPVSAGYEQYF
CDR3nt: TGTGCCACCAGCAGAGATCCCGTTTCGGCGGGCTACGAGCAGTACTTC

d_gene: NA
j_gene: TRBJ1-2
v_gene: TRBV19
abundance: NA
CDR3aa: CASTHGGTNYGYTF
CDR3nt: TGTGCCAGTACCCACGGTGGAACTAACTATGGCTACACCTTC

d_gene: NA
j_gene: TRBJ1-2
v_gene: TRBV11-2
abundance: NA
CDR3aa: CASSLGGGVGGYTF
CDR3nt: TGTGCCAGCAGCTTAGGGGGAGGGGTGGGAGGCTACACCTTC

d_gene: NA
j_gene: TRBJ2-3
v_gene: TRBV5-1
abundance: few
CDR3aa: CASSFGQGGTDTQYF
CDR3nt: TGCGCCAGCAGCTTTGGCCAAGGGGGCACAGATACGCAGTATTTT

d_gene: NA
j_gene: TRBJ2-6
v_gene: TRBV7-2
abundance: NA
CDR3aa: CASSPILSGANVLTF
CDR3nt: TGTGCCAGCAGCCCCATTTTGTCTGGGGCCAACGTCCTGACTTTC

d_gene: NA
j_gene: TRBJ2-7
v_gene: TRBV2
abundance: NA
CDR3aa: CASSELREQYF
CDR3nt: TGTGCCAGCAGTGAATTGCGCGAGCAGTACTTC

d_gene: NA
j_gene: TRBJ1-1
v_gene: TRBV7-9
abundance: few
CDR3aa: CASSSNAHTLNTEAFF
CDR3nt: TGTGCCAGCAGCTCTAACGCCCATACTTTGAACACTGAAGCTTTCTTT

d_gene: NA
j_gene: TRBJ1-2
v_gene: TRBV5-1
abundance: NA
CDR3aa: CASSPGTPLSDGYTF
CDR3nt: TGCGCCAGCAGCCCAGGTACTCCCCTGTCGGATGGCTACACCTTC

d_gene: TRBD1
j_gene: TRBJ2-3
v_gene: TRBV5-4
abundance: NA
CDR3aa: CASSFRQGGMSGDTQYF
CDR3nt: TGTGCCAGCAGCTTTCGACAGGGGGGAATGAGTGGGGATACGCAGTATTTT

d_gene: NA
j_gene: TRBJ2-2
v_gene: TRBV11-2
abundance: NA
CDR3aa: CASSSRGSGTGELFF
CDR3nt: TGTGCCAGCAGCTCGAGGGGGTCGGGCACCGGGGAGCTGTTTTTT

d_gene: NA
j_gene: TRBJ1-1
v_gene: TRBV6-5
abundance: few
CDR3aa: CASSYSGGNTEAFF
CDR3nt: TGTGCCAGCAGTTACTCGGGGGGGAACACTGAAGCTTTCTTT

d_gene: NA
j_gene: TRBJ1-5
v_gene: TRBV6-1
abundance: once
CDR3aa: CASNGDRNQPQHF
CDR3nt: TGTGCCAGCAACGGGGATAGAAATCAGCCCCAGCATTTT